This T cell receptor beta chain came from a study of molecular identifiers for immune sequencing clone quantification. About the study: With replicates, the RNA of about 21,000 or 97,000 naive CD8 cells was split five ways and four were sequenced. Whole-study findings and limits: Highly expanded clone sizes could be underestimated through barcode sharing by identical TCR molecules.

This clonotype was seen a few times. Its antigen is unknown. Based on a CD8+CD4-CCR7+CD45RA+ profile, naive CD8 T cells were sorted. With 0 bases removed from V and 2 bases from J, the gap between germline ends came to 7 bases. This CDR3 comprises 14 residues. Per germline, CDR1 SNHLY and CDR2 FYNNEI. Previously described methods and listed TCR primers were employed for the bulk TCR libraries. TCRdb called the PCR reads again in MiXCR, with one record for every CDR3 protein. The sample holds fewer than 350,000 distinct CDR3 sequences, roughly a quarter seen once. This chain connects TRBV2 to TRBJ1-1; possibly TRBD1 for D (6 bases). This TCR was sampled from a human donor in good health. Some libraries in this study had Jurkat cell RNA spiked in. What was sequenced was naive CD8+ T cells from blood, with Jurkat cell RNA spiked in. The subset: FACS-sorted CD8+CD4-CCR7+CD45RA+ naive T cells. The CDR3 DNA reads TGTGCCAGCAGTGAAGCGGACAGAAACACTGAAGCTTTCTTT. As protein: CASSEADRNTEAFF.